Below are 29 T cell receptor beta chains sequenced from a single sample in a study of early T cells in non-severe SARS-CoV-2 infection. One entry per CDR3 protein, called by TCRdb with MiXCR from the 5' RACE reads. The sample carries some 29,000 distinct CDR3 sequences, about 5.5% recorded once. The sample taken for sequencing was whole blood. The receptor source for this set is an adult who was a healthcare worker with PCR-confirmed SARS-CoV-2 infection or an uninfected control (not recorded which).

Of note for this clonotype: A much larger clone lies one base from this, so it may be a read error. The genes are TRBV14 and TRBJ1-4, with D maybe TRBD1 (5 bases). The CDR3 runs to 15 residues. Trimming removed 2 bases from V and 8 bases from J, with 15 bases in between. Germline CDR1 is SGHDN and CDR2 is FVKESK. CDR3 DNA: TGTGCCAGCAGCCAACTGCGGGGGACGACAGAAAAACTGTTTTTT. Translating it yields CASSQLRGTTEKLFF. Full variable domain (outside the CDR3, taken from reference TRBV14 and TRBJ1-4): EAGVTQFPSHSVIEKGQTVTLRCDPISGHDNLYWYRRVMGKEIKFLLHFVKESKQDESGMPNNRFLAERTGGTYSTLKVQPAELEDSGVYFCASSQLRGTTEKLFFGSGTQLSVL.

This clonotype was recorded many times. The rearrangement links TRBV5-1 to TRBJ2-7; 9 nucleotides line up with TRBD1. The germline gives CDR1 SGHRS, CDR2 YFSETQ. Trimming removed 3 bases from V and 3 bases from J; junction bases left unmatched: 4. The CDR3 extends over 14 amino acids. The CDR3, as DNA: TGCGCCAGCAGCTCCGGGACAGGGTTCTACGAGCAGTACTTC. Protein product: CASSSGTGFYEQYF.

This clonotype was seen only a few times. The rearrangement joins TRBV6-5 to TRBJ2-2; 8 bases match TRBD1. The CDR3 sequence is 16 residues long. Germline values: CDR1 MNHEY, CDR2 SVGAGI. V shed 1 base, J shed 4 bases, and the junction held 5 bases outside the gene matches. The CDR3 coding sequence is TGTGCCAGCAGTTACTTAGGGACAGGCGTCACCGGGGAGCTGTTTTTT. It is translated as CASSYLGTGVTGELFF.

The sample holds many counts of this clonotype. The chain employs TRBV7-9 and TRBJ2-7; no reliable D call. The CDR3 runs 15 residues. V lost 2 bases and J lost 0, with 11 bases in between. The germline V gene encodes CDR1 SEHNR and CDR2 FQNEAQ (reference sequence). This CDR3 is CASSLSQRPSYEQYF. CDR3 nucleotides: TGTGCCAGCAGCTTATCCCAGCGACCCTCCTACGAGCAGTACTTC.

The V gene is TRBV24-1, the J gene TRBJ2-7, with a tentative D call TRBD1 (6 bases). The germline V gene has CDR1 KGHDR and CDR2 SFDVKD. The V end was cut by 3 bases, the J end by 1 base, with 12 bases between. The length of the CDR3 is 15 residues. CDR3 coding DNA: TGTGCCACCAGTGATCCGACAGGTCCGTCCTACGAGCAGTACTTC. It codes for CATSDPTGPSYEQYF.

This clonotype was detected many times. The V and J genes are TRBV20-1 and TRBJ1-2; tentative D call: TRBD1 (5 bases). Germline-derived CDR1 and CDR2 are DFQATT and SNEGSKA (reference sequence). V was pared by 5 bases and J by 2 bases, with 15 bases between. This CDR3 has 14 amino acids. The CDR3 reads CSAGDLGGNYGYTF. The CDR3 coding sequence is TGCAGTGCTGGTGATTTGGGGGGAAACTATGGCTACACCTTC.

This clonotype was seen repeatedly, ten times or more. The chain couples TRBV7-2 to TRBJ2-3; possibly TRBD1 or TRBD2 for D (5 bases each). Looked up from germline, CDR1 is SGHTA and CDR2 is FQGNSA. Trimming shortened V by 1 base and J by 1 base, and 12 bases separated the two germline ends. The CDR3 sequence is 16 residues long. DNA for the CDR3: TGTGCCAGCAGCTTAGTAGGGACCCCTGGCACAGATACGCAGTATTTT. This gives the protein CASSLVGTPGTDTQYF.

The chain links TRBV27 to TRBJ2-1; TRBD2 aligns across 7 bases. Germline trimming cut 3 bases from V and 0 bases from J; bases unmatched to any gene: 5. Germline loops: CDR1 MNHEY, CDR2 SMNVEV (reference sequence). CDR3 length equals 16 residues. CDR3: CASSFLAAYSYNEQFF. CDR3 DNA sequence: TGTGCCAGCAGTTTCCTAGCGGCGTACTCCTACAATGAGCAGTTCTTC.

The table lists this clonotype with many counts. The chain joins TRBV5-4 to TRBJ2-7, with D possibly being TRBD1 (6 bases). Per the germline V gene, CDR1 is SGHNT and CDR2 is YYREEE (reference sequence). The CDR3 has 12 amino acids. Trimming stripped 5 bases from V and 0 bases from J, with 6 bases between. CDR3 DNA: TGTGCCAGCAGGGACAGCTCCTACGAGCAGTACTTC. It is translated as CASRDSSYEQYF.

This clonotype came up many times. This rearrangement joins TRBV4-1 to TRBJ2-3; the match to TRBD2 covers 7 bases. This CDR3 has 12 amino acids. With 6 bases clipped from V and 3 bases from J, the junction kept 0 bases outside the gene matches. CDR1 and CDR2 from the germline V gene are MGHRA and YSYEKL. The chain's CDR3 is CASRGGTDTQYF. DNA of the CDR3: TGCGCCAGCAGGGGGGGGACAGATACGCAGTATTTT.

The chain combines TRBV7-2 with TRBJ1-6; TRBD1 matches 8 bases. CDR3 length: 15 residues. Looked up from germline, CDR1 is SGHTA and CDR2 is FQGNSA. V gave up 4 bases and J gave up 7 bases; unmatched junction bases: 6. Written as DNA, the CDR3 is TGTGCCAGCAGCTCGACAGGGGCCCCCAATTCACCCCTCCACTTT. Its translation: CASSSTGAPNSPLHF.

This sequence joins TRBV11-2 and TRBJ2-2, with TRBD2 matching 10 bases. Trimming at V came to 5 bases and at J to 1 base, leaving 4 bases not matched to a gene. Germline V gene sequence: CDR1 SGHAT, CDR2 FQNNGV. The CDR3 is 16 amino acids. CDR3 amino acids: CASSQGLAMNTGELFF. CDR3 nucleotides: TGTGCCAGCAGCCAGGGACTAGCGATGAACACCGGGGAGCTGTTTTTT.

This clonotype was recorded many times. The DNA of the CDR3 is TGTGCCAGCAGCTTCGCAGGTGTTGTGGACATTCAGTACTTC. Protein product: CASSFAGVVDIQYF. The chain couples TRBV5-5 to TRBJ2-4, with D unclear. Trimming shortened V by 2 bases and J by 8 bases, and 14 bases separated the two germline ends. The CDR3 contains 14 residues. The germline V gene has CDR1 SGHKS and CDR2 YYEKEE (reference sequence).

This clonotype was recorded a few times. One junction end disagrees with the germline gene, perhaps due to a read error. The V call is TRBV2, the J call TRBJ2-3; D is unclear. Germline V gene lookup returns CDR1 SNHLY and CDR2 FYNNEI. The CDR3 has 14 residues. Here the CDR3 DNA reads TGTGCCAGCACCGGGTCGGCCGGCACGGATACGCAGTATTTT. Protein sequence: CASTGSAGTDTQYF.

The chain carries TRBV6-1 and TRBJ2-3, with no clear D. There are 13 residues in the CDR3. Trimming stripped 3 bases from V and 0 bases from J, with 4 bases between. Germline V CDR1 and CDR2: MNHNS, SASEGT. CDR3: CASSDESTDTQYF. DNA of the CDR3: TGTGCCAGCAGTGACGAGAGCACAGATACGCAGTATTTT.

The table lists this clonotype with many counts. This sequence joins TRBV5-1 and TRBJ1-3, with 8 bases lining up with TRBD1. This CDR3 has 14 residues. The J segment lost 2 bases and the V segment lost 5 bases, leaving 3 bases of the junction unmatched. Per germline, CDR1 SGHRS and CDR2 YFSETQ. The CDR3 region has the DNA TGCGCCAGCAGAATACAGGGGGCTGGAAACACCATATATTTT. This sequence encodes CASRIQGAGNTIYF.

The CDR3 loop reads CASIPAGRPMGGSSYEQYF. CDR3 DNA: TGTGCCAGCATTCCGGCGGGGAGACCAATGGGAGGAAGCTCCTACGAGCAGTACTTC. The rearrangement joins TRBV28 to TRBJ2-7, with a possible D match to TRBD2 (6 bases). Germline lookup yields CDR1 MDHEN and CDR2 SYDVKM. Trimming took off 7 bases at V and 0 bases at J, with 28 bases between the two ends. This CDR3 region has 19 residues.

This clonotype was counted ten times or more. This sequence joins TRBV5-1 and TRBJ2-7; D gene uncertain. The germline gives CDR1 SGHRS, CDR2 YFSETQ. The V end was cut by 3 bases, the J end by 6 bases, with 13 bases between. The CDR3 runs 13 residues. The CDR3 coding sequence is TGCGCCAGCAGCTCCTTCGGGCGAACCGAGCAGTACTTC. Translation gives CASSSFGRTEQYF.

This clonotype appeared many times. The chain recombines TRBV30 with TRBJ2-5; no reliable D call. Germline V gives CDR1 GTSNPN, CDR2 SVGIG (reference sequence). The CDR3 runs 14 residues. Trimming cost V 2 bases and J 0 bases, with 10 bases left between them. The CDR3 loop is CAWSSDLDQETQYF. DNA for the CDR3: TGTGCCTGGAGTTCGGACCTAGACCAAGAGACCCAGTACTTC.

About this clonotype: One end of the junction is discordant with germline, which a read error may explain. This chain uses TRBV2 with TRBJ1-5, with a weak D call TRBD1 (5 bases). The germline CDR1 and CDR2 sequences are SNHLY and FYNNEI. The CDR3 runs 13 residues. CDR3 DNA: TGTCCCAGTACGGCAGGGAGGAATCAGCCCCAGCATTTT. Translated, it gives CPSTAGRNQPQHF.

This clonotype appeared a few times. This chain joins TRBV7-2 and TRBJ2-5, with 8 nucleotides matching TRBD2. CDR3 length equals 16 residues. Germline CDR1 reads SGHTA; CDR2 reads FQGNSA. V shed 4 bases and J 7 bases; nucleotides not matched to a gene: 14. CDR3 residues: CASSSFHRGGPGTQYF. CDR3 nucleotide sequence: TGTGCCAGCAGCTCCTTCCATCGCGGGGGGCCGGGGACCCAGTACTTC. Combining the CDR3 with reference TRBV7-2 and TRBJ2-5 gives the whole variable domain GAGVSQSPSNKVTEKGKDVELRCDPISGHTALYWYRQSLGQGLEFLIYFQGNSAPDKSGLPSDRFSAERTGGSVSTLTIQRTQQEDSAVYLCASSSFHRGGPGTQYFGPGTRLLVL.

This clonotype was seen more than once but under ten times. This chain joins TRBV29-1 and TRBJ2-1, with 9 bases lining up with TRBD1. The germline CDR1 and CDR2 sequences are SQVTM and ANQGSEA. CDR3 length equals 13 residues. V lost 4 bases and J lost 6; bases outside the gene matches: 4. The CDR3 loop reads CSVVPGQGNEQFF. In nucleotides, the CDR3 is TGCAGCGTTGTTCCGGGACAGGGCAATGAGCAGTTCTTC.

As concerns this clonotype: Compared with germline, one end of the junction differs, possibly owing to a read error. This chain joins TRBV6-2 or TRBV6-3 and TRBJ2-3; 7 bases align to TRBD1. CDR3 length: 15 residues. CDR1 and CDR2 (germline): MNHEY, SVGEGT. The CDR3 here is CASGDLDRRIPTQCF. The CDR3 coding sequence is TGTGCCAGCGGTGACTTGGACAGGAGAATACCTACGCAGTGTTTT.

The sample holds many counts of this clonotype. This rearrangement joins TRBV6-6 to TRBJ2-1, with 14 bases aligning to TRBD2. Germline V CDR1 and CDR2: MNHNY, SVGAGI (reference sequence). This CDR3 is built from 17 residues. The ends lost 0 bases at V and 3 bases at J; junction bases unmatched: 1. CDR3 in DNA: TGTGCCAGCAGTTACTCGGGACTAGCGGGGGTCTACAATGAGCAGTTCTTC. It encodes CASSYSGLAGVYNEQFF.

This clonotype was seen more than once but under ten times. The rearrangement uses TRBV4-3 and TRBJ2-3, with 8 bases that match TRBD2. J gave up 4 bases and V 1 base, and 1 base lay outside the gene matches. The CDR3 is 14 residues long. Germline V gene sequence: CDR1 LGHNA, CDR2 YSLEER. In DNA form, the CDR3 reads TGCGCCAGCAGCCAAGCGGGAGGGGCAGATACGCAGTATTTT. Translated, it gives CASSQAGGADTQYF.

This clonotype was recorded many times. This chain joins TRBV4-3 and TRBJ2-4; D gene ambiguous. CDR1 is LGHNA, CDR2 YSLEER, per germline. Trimming took off 3 bases at V and 6 bases at J, with 9 bases between the two ends. The CDR3 is 13 residues long. CDR3: CASSQALPNIQYF. Here the CDR3 DNA reads TGCGCCAGCAGCCAGGCCCTGCCAAACATTCAGTACTTC.

There are many counts of this clonotype. The rearrangement joins TRBV20-1 to TRBJ1-6, with 8 positions matching TRBD1. Germline V gene lookup returns CDR1 DFQATT and CDR2 SNEGSKA (reference sequence). The CDR3 contains 16 residues. The V and J ends lost 0 bases and 11 bases, in that order; junction bases with no gene match: 12. DNA for the CDR3: TGCAGTGCTAGAGAATCCAGGGGGCAAATCCAACCACCCCTCCACTTT. Translating gives CSARESRGQIQPPLHF.

In this sample, this clonotype turned up many times. The chain employs TRBV3-1 and TRBJ2-3; unclear D gene. The CDR3 contains 17 residues. Deletions cut 1 base from V and 1 base from J, with 15 bases between. Germline V gene sequence: CDR1 LGHDT, CDR2 YNNKEL (reference sequence). The CDR3 sequence is CASSQVGMAARTDTQYF. The CDR3, as DNA: TGTGCCAGCAGCCAAGTTGGTATGGCTGCTCGCACAGATACGCAGTATTTT.

This clonotype has a count of ten or more. The J gene is TRBJ1-1, the V gene TRBV28; the match to TRBD1 covers 8 bases. This CDR3 has 16 residues. Trimming cost V 3 bases and J 0 bases; bases outside gene matches: 6. The V gene's germline CDR1 is MDHEN and CDR2 SYDVKM. The CDR3: CASSLPGTGMNTEAFF. In DNA form, the CDR3 reads TGTGCCAGCAGTTTGCCCGGGACAGGAATGAACACTGAAGCTTTCTTT.